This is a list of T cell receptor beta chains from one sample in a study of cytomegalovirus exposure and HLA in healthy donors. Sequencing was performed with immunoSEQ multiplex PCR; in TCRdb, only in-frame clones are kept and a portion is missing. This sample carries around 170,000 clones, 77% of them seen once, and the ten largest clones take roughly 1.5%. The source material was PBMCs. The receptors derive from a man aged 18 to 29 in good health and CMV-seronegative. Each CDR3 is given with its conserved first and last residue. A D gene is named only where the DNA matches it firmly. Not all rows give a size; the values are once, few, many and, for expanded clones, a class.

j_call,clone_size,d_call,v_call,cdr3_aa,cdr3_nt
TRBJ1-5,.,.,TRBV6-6,CATHTGFGNQPQHF,TGTGCCACACACACAGGGTTCGGCAATCAGCCCCAGCATTTT
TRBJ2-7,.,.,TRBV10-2,CASAGSRGEQYF,TGCGCCAGCGCGGGTAGTCGGGGCGAGCAGTACTTC
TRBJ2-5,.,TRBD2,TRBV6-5,CASRSSGGAVETQYF,TGTGCCAGCAGATCTAGCGGGGGGGCCGTGGAGACCCAGTACTTC
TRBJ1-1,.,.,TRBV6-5,CASSKNQGEAFF,TGTGCCAGCAGTAAAAATCAGGGTGAAGCTTTCTTT
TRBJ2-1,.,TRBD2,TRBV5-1,CASIDGLAGYNEQFF,TGCGCCAGCATCGATGGGCTAGCGGGATACAATGAGCAGTTCTTC
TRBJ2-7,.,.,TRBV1,CTSSQDMERGSYEQYF,TGCACCAGCAGCCAAGATATGGAGCGGGGGTCCTACGAGCAGTACTTC
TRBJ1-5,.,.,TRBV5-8,CASSSREVGQPQHF,TGTGCCAGCAGCTCCAGGGAAGTCGGTCAGCCCCAGCATTTT
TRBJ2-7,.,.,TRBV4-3,CASSQTGTGYEQYF,TGCGCCAGCAGCCAGACCGGTACAGGGTACGAGCAGTACTTC
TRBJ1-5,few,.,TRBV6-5,CASSYSRGFQPQHF,TGTGCCAGCAGTTACTCGAGGGGGTTTCAGCCCCAGCATTTT
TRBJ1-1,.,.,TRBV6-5,CASSYSGTTNTEAFF,TGTGCCAGCAGTTACAGCGGGACAACGAACACTGAAGCTTTCTTT
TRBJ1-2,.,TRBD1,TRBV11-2,CASSLDLGQHYGYTF,TGTGCCAGCAGCTTAGACTTGGGACAGCACTATGGCTACACCTTC
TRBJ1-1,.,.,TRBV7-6,CASSWGGVADTEAFF,TGTGCCAGCAGCTGGGGAGGGGTGGCGGACACTGAAGCTTTCTTT
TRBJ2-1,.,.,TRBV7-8,CASSLGLYNEQFF,TGTGCCAGCAGCCTTGGGCTCTACAATGAGCAGTTCTTC
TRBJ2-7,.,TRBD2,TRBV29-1,CSVEGLAGGPSYEQYF,TGCAGCGTTGAAGGACTAGCGGGAGGGCCTTCCTACGAGCAGTACTTC
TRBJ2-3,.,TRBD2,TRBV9,CASSVWGGDDTDTQYF,TGTGCCAGCAGCGTATGGGGAGGGGATGACACAGATACGCAGTATTTT
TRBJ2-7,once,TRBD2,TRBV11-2,CASSQGTSGSEQYF,TGTGCCAGCAGCCAGGGGACTAGCGGGAGCGAGCAGTACTTC
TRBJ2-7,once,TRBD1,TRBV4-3,CASSQPGQGIYEQYF,TGCGCCAGCAGCCAACCGGGACAGGGAATCTACGAGCAGTACTTC